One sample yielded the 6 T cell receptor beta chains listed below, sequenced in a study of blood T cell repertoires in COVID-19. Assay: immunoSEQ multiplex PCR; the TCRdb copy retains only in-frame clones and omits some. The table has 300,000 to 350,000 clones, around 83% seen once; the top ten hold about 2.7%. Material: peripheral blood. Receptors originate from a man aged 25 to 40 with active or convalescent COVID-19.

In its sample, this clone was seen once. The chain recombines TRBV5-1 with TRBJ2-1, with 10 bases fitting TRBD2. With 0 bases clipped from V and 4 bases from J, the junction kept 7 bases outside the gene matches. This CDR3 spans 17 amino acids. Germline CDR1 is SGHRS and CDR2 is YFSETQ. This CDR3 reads CASSLVSSGRGYNEQFF. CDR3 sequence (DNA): TGCGCCAGCAGCTTGGTCTCTAGCGGGAGAGGGTACAATGAGCAGTTCTTC.

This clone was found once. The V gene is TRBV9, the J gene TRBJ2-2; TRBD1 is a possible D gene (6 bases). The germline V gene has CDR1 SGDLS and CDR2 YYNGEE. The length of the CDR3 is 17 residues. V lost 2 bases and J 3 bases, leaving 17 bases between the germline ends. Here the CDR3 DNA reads TGTGCCAGCAGCGTGAACAGGGCTGGTAAGGACACCGGGGAGCTGTTTTTT. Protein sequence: CASSVNRAGKDTGELFF.

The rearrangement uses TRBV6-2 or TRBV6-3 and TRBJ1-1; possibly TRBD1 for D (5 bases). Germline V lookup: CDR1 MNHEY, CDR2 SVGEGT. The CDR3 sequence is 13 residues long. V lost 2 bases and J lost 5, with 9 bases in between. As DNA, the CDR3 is TGTGCCAGCAGTTACAGGGGATTAACTGAAGCTTTCTTT. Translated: CASSYRGLTEAFF.

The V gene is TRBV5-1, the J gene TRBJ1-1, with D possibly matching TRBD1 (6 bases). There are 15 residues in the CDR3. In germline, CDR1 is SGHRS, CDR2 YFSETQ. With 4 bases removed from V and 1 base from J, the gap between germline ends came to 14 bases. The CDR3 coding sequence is TGCGCCAGCAGCCCCATGGGGGCCGGGAACACTGAAGCTTTCTTT. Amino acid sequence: CASSPMGAGNTEAFF.

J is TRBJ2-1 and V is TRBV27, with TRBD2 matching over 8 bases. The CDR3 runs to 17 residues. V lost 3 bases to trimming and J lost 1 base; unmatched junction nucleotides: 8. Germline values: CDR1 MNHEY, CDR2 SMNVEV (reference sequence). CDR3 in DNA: TGTGCCAGCAGTTTTAATGTCCGACTAGCGTCCTACAATGAGCAGTTCTTC. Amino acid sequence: CASSFNVRLASYNEQFF.

The chain's CDR3 is CASSQVVEVGELFF. Here the CDR3 DNA reads TGCGCCAGCAGCCAAGTCGTAGAAGTCGGGGAGCTGTTTTTT. J is TRBJ2-2 and V is TRBV4-1; D remains ambiguous. Germline V CDR1 and CDR2: MGHRA, YSYEKL. There are 14 residues in the CDR3. V lost 1 base to trimming and J lost 7 bases, with 10 bases between them.